The 6 T cell receptor beta chains below come from one sample, sequenced in a study of blood T cells in healthy people across ages. Sample-barcoded 5' priming and a J-beta primer mix drove a second PCR of roughly 7 to 11 cycles. Via MiXCR, TCRdb re-called the 5' RACE reads, giving one row per CDR3 protein. The sample consists of some 790,000 distinct CDR3 sequences, about 28% of them appearing once. The sample taken for sequencing was blood. Receptor source: an elderly woman in good health.

This clonotype has ten or more counts. V gene TRBV24-1 combines with J gene TRBJ2-1; D ambiguous. V was pared by 5 bases and J by 4 bases, with 14 bases between. CDR1 KGHDR and CDR2 SFDVKD come from the germline V gene. The CDR3 spans 15 residues. The CDR3 DNA is TGTGCCACCAGTGCCCCCCCGGCGGATTACAATGAGCAGTTCTTC. Translating gives CATSAPPADYNEQFF.

Many counts were recorded for this clonotype. The chain recombines TRBV12-3 or TRBV12-4 with TRBJ2-1, with 8 bases matching TRBD1. This CDR3 region has 15 residues. V dropped 6 bases and J dropped 7; count of bases not matched to a gene: 11. CDR3 in DNA: TGTGCCAGCAGCCCGAGGCACAGGGGGTCTAATGAGCAGTTCTTC. Encoded protein: CASSPRHRGSNEQFF.

This chain links TRBV7-6 with TRBJ2-1; D is unclear. CDR3 length equals 16 residues. The germline gives CDR1 SGHVS, CDR2 FNYEAQ. With 1 base removed from V and 4 bases from J, the gap between germline ends came to 14 bases. The CDR3 bases are TGTGCCAGCAGCTTAGAGGTGTTAGTGGGTTACAATGAGCAGTTCTTC. This translates into CASSLEVLVGYNEQFF.

Ten or more counts support this clonotype. V is TRBV7-2 and J is TRBJ2-7, with TRBD2 identical over 8 bases. Losses at the gene ends were 8 bases for V and 4 bases for J; bases not matched to a gene: 16. The germline V gene has CDR1 SGHTA and CDR2 FQGNSA. The length of the CDR3 is 16 residues. CDR3 region: CASGLTSGGAKYEQYF. CDR3 DNA sequence: TGTGCCAGCGGCCTGACATCGGGGGGGGCCAAGTACGAGCAGTACTTC. The variable domain in full, completed from reference TRBV7-2 and TRBJ2-7, reads GAGVSQSPSNKVTEKGKDVELRCDPISGHTALYWYRQSLGQGLEFLIYFQGNSAPDKSGLPSDRFSAERTGGSVSTLTIQRTQQEDSAVYLCASGLTSGGAKYEQYFGPGTRLTVT.

About this clonotype: Possible read error: a much larger clone is one base away. V gene TRBV12-3 or TRBV12-4 combines with J gene TRBJ1-5; 9 bases align to TRBD1. The CDR3 covers 14 residues. The DNA of the CDR3 is TGTGCCGGCAGCCCGACAGGGGGTATTCAGCCCCAGCATTTT. Translated, it gives CAGSPTGGIQPQHF.

Points on this clonotype: The junction departs from the called germline gene at one end, perhaps through a read error. The CDR3 here is CSVRDPQQETQYF. CDR3 coding DNA: TGCAGTGTTAGAGATCCACAGCAAGAGACCCAGTACTTC. The genes are TRBV20-1 and TRBJ2-5; D unclear. This CDR3 comprises 13 residues. CDR1 and CDR2 (germline): DFQATT, SNEGSKA (reference sequence).